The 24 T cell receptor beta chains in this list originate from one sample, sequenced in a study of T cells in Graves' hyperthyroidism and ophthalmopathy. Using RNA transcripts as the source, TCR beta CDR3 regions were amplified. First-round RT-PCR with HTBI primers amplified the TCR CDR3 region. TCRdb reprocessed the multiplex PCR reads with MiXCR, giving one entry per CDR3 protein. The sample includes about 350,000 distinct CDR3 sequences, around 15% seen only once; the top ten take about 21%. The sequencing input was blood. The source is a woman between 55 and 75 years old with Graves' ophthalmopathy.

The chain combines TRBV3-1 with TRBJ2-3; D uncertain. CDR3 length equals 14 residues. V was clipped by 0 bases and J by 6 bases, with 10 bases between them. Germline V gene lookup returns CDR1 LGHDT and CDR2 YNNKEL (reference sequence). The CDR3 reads CASSQDRSGDTQYF. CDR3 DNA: TGTGCCAGCAGCCAAGACCGGTCCGGTGATACGCAGTATTTT.

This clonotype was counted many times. CDR3 protein: CAWSVLASEQFF. The CDR3 DNA is TGTGCCTGGAGCGTACTAGCGAGTGAGCAGTTCTTC. The rearrangement links TRBV30 to TRBJ2-1; 7 nucleotides match TRBD2. Trimming cost V 3 bases and J 9 bases; bases outside gene matches: 5. The CDR3 totals 12 residues. Per germline, CDR1 GTSNPN and CDR2 SVGIG (reference sequence).

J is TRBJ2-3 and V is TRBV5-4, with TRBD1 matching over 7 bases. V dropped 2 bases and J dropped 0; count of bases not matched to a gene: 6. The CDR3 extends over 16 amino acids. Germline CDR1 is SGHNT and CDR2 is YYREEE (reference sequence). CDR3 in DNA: TGTGCCAGCAGCTTTCCCCGGACAGGCAGCACAGATACGCAGTATTTT. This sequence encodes CASSFPRTGSTDTQYF.

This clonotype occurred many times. CDR3 region: CASIRGNEQFF. The CDR3 DNA follows: TGTGCCAGCATAAGAGGGAATGAGCAGTTCTTC. The chain joins TRBV28 to TRBJ2-1; D perhaps matches TRBD2 (5 bases). CDR3 length: 11 residues. Germline values: CDR1 MDHEN, CDR2 SYDVKM. V was cut by 7 bases and J by 7 bases, with 8 bases left in between.

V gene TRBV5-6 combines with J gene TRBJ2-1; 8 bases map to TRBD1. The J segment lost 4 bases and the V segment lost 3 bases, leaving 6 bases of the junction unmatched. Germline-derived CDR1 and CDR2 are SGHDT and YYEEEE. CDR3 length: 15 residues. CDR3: CASSYRDRTYNEQFF. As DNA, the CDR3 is TGTGCCAGCAGCTACCGGGACAGGACTTACAATGAGCAGTTCTTC.

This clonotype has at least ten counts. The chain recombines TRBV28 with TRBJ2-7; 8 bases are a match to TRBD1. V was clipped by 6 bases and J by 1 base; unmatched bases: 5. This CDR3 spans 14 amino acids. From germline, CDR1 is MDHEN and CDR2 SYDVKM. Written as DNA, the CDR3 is TGTGCCAGCAGAGGCAGGGGGCATTCCTACGAGCAGTACTTC. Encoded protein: CASRGRGHSYEQYF.

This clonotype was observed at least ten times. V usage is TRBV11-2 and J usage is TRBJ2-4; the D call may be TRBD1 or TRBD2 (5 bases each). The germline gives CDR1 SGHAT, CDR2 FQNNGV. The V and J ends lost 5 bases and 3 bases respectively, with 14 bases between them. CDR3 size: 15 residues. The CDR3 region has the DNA TGTGCCAGCAGCCAACCAGGGACGGACAAAAACATTCAGTACTTC. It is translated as CASSQPGTDKNIQYF.

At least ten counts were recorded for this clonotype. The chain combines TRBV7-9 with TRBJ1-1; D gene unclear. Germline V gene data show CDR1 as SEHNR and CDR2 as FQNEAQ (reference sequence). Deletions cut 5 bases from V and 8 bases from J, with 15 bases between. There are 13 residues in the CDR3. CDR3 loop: CASSPIHGQEAFF. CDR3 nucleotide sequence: TGTGCCAGCAGCCCAATTCATGGGCAAGAAGCTTTCTTT.

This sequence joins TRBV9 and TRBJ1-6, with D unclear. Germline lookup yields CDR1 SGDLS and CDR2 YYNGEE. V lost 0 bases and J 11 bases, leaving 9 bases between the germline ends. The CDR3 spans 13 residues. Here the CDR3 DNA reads TGTGCCAGCAGCGTAGAATCTAGGCCACCCCTCCACTTT. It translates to CASSVESRPPLHF.

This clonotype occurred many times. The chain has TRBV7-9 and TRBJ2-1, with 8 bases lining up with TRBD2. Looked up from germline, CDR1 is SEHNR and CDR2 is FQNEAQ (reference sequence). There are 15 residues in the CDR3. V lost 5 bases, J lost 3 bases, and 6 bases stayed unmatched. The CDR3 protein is CASSPPGLGYNEQFF. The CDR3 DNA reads TGTGCCAGCAGCCCCCCGGGACTAGGCTACAATGAGCAGTTCTTC.

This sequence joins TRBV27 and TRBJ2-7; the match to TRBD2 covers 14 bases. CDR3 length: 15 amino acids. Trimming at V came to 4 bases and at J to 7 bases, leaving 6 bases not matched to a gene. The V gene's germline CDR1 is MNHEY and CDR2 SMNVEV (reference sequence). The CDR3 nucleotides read TGTGCCAGCAGTTCGAGACTAGCGGGAGGGGGGGAGCAGTACTTC. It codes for CASSSRLAGGGEQYF.

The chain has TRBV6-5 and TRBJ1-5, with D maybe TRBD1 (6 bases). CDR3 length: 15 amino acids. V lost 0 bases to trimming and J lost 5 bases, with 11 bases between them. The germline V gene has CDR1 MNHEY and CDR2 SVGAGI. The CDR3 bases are TGTGCCAGCAGTTACTCCCACAGGGTCGATCAGCCCCAGCATTTT. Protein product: CASSYSHRVDQPQHF.

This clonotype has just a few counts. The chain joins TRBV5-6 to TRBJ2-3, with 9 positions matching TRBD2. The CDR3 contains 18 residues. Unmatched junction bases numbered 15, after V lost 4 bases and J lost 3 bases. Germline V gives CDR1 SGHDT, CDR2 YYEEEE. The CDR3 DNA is TGTGCCAGCAGCATCGGACTAGCGAGTGGGGTTTGGACAGATACGCAGTATTTT. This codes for CASSIGLASGVWTDTQYF.

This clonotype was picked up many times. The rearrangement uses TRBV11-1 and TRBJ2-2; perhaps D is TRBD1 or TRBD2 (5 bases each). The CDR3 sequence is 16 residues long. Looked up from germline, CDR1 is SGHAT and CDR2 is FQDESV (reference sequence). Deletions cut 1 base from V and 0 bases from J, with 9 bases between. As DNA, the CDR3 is TGTGCCAGCAGCTTAGTGGGACGGTCGAACACCGGGGAGCTGTTTTTT. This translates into CASSLVGRSNTGELFF.

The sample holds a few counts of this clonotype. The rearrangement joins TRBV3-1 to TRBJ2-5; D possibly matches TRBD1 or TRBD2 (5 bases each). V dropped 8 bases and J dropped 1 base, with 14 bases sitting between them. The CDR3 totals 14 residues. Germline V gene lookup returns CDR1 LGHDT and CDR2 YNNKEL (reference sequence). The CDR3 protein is CASGSRGIQETQYF. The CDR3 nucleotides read TGTGCCAGCGGGTCCCGGGGCATCCAAGAGACCCAGTACTTC.

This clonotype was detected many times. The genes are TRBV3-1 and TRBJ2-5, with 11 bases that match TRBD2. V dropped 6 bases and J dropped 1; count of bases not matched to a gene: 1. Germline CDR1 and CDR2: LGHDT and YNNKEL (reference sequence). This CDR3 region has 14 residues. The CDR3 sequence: CASRTSGAQETQYF. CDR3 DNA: TGTGCCAGCAGGACTAGCGGGGCCCAAGAGACCCAGTACTTC.

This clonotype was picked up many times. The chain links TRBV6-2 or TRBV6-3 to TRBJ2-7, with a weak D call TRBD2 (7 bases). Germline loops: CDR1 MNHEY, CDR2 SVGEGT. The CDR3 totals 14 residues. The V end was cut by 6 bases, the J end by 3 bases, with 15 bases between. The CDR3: CASRTGGTNYEQYF. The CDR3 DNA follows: TGTGCCAGCAGAACGGGGGGCACCAACTACGAGCAGTACTTC.

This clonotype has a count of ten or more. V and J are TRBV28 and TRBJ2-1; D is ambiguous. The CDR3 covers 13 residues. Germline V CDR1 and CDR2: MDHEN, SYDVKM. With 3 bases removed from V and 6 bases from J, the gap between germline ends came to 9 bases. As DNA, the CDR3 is TGTGCCAGCAGTTTGACCCAAAGCAATGAGCAGTTCTTC. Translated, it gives CASSLTQSNEQFF.

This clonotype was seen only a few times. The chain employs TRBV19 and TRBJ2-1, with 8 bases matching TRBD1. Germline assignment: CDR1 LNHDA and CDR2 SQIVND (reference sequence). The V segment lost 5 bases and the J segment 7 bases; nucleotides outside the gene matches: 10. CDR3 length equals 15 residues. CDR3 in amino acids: CASSSRQGLMNEQFF. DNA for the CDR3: TGTGCCAGTAGTTCCCGACAGGGGCTCATGAATGAGCAGTTCTTC.

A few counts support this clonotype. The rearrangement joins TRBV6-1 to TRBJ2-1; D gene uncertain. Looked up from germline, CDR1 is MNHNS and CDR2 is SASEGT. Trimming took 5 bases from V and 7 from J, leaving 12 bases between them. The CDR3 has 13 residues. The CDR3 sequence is CASSPRPANEQFF. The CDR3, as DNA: TGTGCCAGCAGTCCGCGCCCTGCGAATGAGCAGTTCTTC.

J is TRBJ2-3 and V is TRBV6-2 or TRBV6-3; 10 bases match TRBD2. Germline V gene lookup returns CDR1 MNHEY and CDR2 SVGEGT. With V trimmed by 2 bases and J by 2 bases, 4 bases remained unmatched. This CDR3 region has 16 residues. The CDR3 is CASSYRGLAVTDTQYF. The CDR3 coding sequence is TGTGCCAGCAGTTACCGTGGACTAGCGGTCACAGATACGCAGTATTTT.

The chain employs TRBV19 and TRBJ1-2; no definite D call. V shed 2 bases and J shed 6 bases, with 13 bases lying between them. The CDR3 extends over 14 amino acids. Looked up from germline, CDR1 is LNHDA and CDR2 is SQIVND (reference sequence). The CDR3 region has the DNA TGTGCCAGTAGTATAATCGCTCCCCCTCATGGCTACACCTTC. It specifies CASSIIAPPHGYTF.

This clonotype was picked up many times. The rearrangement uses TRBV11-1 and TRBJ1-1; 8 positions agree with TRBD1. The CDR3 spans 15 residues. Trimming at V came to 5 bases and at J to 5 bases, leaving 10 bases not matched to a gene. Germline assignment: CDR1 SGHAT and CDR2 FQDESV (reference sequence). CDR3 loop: CASSQLDRGNTEAFF. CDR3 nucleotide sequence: TGTGCCAGCAGCCAGCTAGACAGGGGAAATACTGAAGCTTTCTTT. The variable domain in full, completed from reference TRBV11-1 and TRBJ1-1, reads EAEVAQSPRYKITEKSQAVAFWCDPISGHATLYWYRQILGQGPELLVQFQDESVVDDSQLPKDRFSAERLKGVDSTLKIQPAELGDSAMYLCASSQLDRGNTEAFFGQGTRLTVV.

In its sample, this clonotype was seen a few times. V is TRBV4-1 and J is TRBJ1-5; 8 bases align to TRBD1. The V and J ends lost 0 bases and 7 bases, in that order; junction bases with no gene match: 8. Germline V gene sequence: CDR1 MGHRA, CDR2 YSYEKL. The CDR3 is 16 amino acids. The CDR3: CASSQEGRGQEQPQHF. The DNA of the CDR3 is TGCGCCAGCAGCCAAGAAGGCAGGGGGCAGGAGCAGCCCCAGCATTTT.